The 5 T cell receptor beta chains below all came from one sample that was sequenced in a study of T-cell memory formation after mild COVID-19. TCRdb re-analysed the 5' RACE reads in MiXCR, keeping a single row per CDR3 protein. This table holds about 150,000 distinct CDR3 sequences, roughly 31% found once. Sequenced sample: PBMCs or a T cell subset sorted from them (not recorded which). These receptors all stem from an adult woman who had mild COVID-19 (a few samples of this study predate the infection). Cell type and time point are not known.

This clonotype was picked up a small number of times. Written as DNA, the CDR3 is TGTGCCAGCAGCTTAAATACGGGAAGCACAGATACGCAGTATTTT. Protein product: CASSLNTGSTDTQYF. The rearrangement uses TRBV7-3 and TRBJ2-3, with D maybe TRBD2 (5 bases). The germline V gene encodes CDR1 SGHTA and CDR2 FQGTGA. CDR3 length: 15 amino acids. The V end lost 1 base, the J end lost 0 bases, and 8 bases lay between the germline ends.

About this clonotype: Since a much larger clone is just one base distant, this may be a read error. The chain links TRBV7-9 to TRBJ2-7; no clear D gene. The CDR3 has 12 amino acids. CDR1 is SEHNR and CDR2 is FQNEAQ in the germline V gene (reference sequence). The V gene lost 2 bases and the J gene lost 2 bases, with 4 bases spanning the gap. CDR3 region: CASSLLAYEQYF. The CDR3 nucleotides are TGTGCCAGCAGCTTACTAGCCTACGAGCAGTACTTC. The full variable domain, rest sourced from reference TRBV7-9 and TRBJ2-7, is DTGVSQNPRHKITKRGQNVTFRCDPISEHNRLYWYRQTLGQGPEFLTYFQNEAQLEKSRLLSDRFSAERPKGSFSTLEIQRTEQGDSAMYLCASSLLAYEQYFGPGTRLTVT.

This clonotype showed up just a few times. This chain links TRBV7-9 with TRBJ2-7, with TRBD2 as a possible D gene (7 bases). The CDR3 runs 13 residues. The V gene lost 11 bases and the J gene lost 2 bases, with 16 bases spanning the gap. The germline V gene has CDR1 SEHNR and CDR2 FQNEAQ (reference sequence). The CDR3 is CALGGGEPYEQYF. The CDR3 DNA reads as TGTGCCCTAGGAGGGGGGGAACCCTACGAGCAGTACTTC.

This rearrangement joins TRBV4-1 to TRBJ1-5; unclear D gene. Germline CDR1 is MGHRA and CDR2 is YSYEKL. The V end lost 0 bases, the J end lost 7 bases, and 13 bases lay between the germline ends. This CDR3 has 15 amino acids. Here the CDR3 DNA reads TGCGCCAGCAGCCAAGAGACCTGGGCGGCACAGCCCCAGCATTTT. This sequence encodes CASSQETWAAQPQHF.

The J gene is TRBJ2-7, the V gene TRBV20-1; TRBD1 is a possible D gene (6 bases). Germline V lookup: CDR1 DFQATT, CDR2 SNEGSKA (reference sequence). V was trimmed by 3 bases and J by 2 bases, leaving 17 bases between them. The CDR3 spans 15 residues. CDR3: CSASPTTGSPYEQYF. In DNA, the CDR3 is TGCAGTGCTAGCCCTACGACAGGATCCCCCTACGAGCAGTACTTC.